The 2 T cell receptor beta chains below were found in one sample sequenced in a study of molecular identifiers for immune sequencing clone quantification. From the PCR reads, TCRdb called clonotypes with MiXCR, one entry per CDR3 protein. The data contain tens of thousands of distinct CDR3 sequences, around a quarter of them singletons. Sequencing was done on a sample of naive CD8+ T cells from blood, with Jurkat cell RNA spiked in. Subset described: FACS-sorted CD8+CD4-CCR7+CD45RA+ naive T cells. The receptor set was obtained from a human donor in good health. Some libraries in this study had Jurkat cell RNA spiked in.

For this clonotype: Germline and junction disagree at one end, which may indicate a read error. The chain links TRBV27 to TRBJ2-7, with a possible D match to TRBD2 (5 bases). Germline CDR1 MNHEY, CDR2 SMNVEV (reference sequence). The CDR3 consists of 13 residues. This CDR3 is CASSRTLGYEQSF. CDR3 bases: TGTGCCAGCAGCCGGACTCTTGGCTACGAGCAGTCCTTC.

Many counts were recorded for this clonotype. V is TRBV7-9 and J is TRBJ2-3; possible D gene TRBD1, 5 bases. The CDR3 totals 18 residues. Trimming cost V 0 bases and J 3 bases, with 19 bases left between them. Germline V CDR1 and CDR2: SEHNR, FQNEAQ (reference sequence). The CDR3 sequence is CASSLARGRAITTDTQYF. The DNA for the CDR3 is TGTGCCAGCAGCTTAGCTAGGGGCAGGGCGATTACAACAGATACGCAGTATTTT.